The 13 T cell receptor beta chains below were found in one sample sequenced in a study of Ad26.COV2.S vaccination and SARS-CoV-2 variants. Some clones are missing from TCRdb's copy, which holds only in-frame ones; the method was immunoSEQ multiplex PCR. The table lists 440,000 or so clones, less than 95% of them singletons. Treatment reported: some 19 received Ad26.COV2.S at low or high dose, single or two shots; about 5 received placebo; per-sample allocation not given. Samples analyzed were those drawn on day 63 after the first vaccine or placebo injection. Sequenced material: peripheral blood, taken in a trial of Ad26.COV2.S vaccine versus placebo. These TCRs come from a person aged 18-60 years who received the Ad26.COV2.S COVID-19 vaccine or a placebo.

The CDR3 region is CASSQIIGQVPHF. The CDR3 bases are TGTGCCAGCAGCCAAATAATAGGACAGGTTCCCCACTTT. V gene TRBV3-1 (or the pseudogene TRBV3-2) combines with J gene TRBJ1-6; 7 positions agree with TRBD1. V lost 2 bases, J lost 18 bases, and 10 bases stayed unmatched. The CDR3 has 13 amino acids. Germline-derived CDR1 and CDR2 are LGHDT and YNNKEL (reference sequence).

This rearrangement joins TRBV5-4 to TRBJ2-4; possibly TRBD1 or TRBD2 for D (5 bases each). CDR3 length: 13 residues. CDR1 SGHNT and CDR2 YYREEE come from the germline V gene (reference sequence). Trimming took 0 bases from V and 7 from J, leaving 8 bases between them. CDR3: CASSLAGRNIQYF. CDR3 nucleotides: TGTGCCAGCAGCTTGGCGGGACGGAACATTCAGTACTTC. The variable domain in full, completed from reference TRBV5-4 and TRBJ2-4, reads ETGVTQSPTHLIKTRGQQVTLRCSSQSGHNTVSWYQQALGQGPQFIFQYYREEENGRGNFPPRFSGLQFPNYSSELNVNALELDDSALYLCASSLAGRNIQYFGAGTRLSVL.

The rearrangement joins TRBV4-3 to TRBJ2-1; D is uncertain. Trimming stripped 1 base from V and 1 base from J, with 8 bases between. CDR3 length: 15 residues. Per the germline V gene, CDR1 is LGHNA and CDR2 is YSLEER. CDR3 amino acids: CASSQGLGSYNEQFF. The CDR3 DNA reads as TGCGCCAGCAGCCAAGGACTGGGGTCCTACAATGAGCAGTTCTTC.

This chain connects TRBV28 to TRBJ1-1; D is uncertain. Per the germline V gene, CDR1 is MDHEN and CDR2 is SYDVKM. The CDR3 is 8 amino acids. V shed 8 bases and J shed 8 bases, with 3 bases lying between them. CDR3 region: CASGEAFF. CDR3 sequence (DNA): TGTGCCAGCGGAGAAGCTTTCTTT.

V gene TRBV2 combines with J gene TRBJ1-6; unclear D gene. The CDR3 loop spans 16 amino acids. Germline CDR1 is SNHLY and CDR2 is FYNNEI. Trimming shortened V by 1 base and J by 6 bases, and 13 bases separated the two germline ends. The CDR3 nucleotides are TGTGCCAGCAGTGAAGGGGGTCCGGGATTTAATTCACCCCTCCACTTT. Translating it yields CASSEGGPGFNSPLHF.

V is TRBV7-9 and J is TRBJ2-7; TRBD1 matches 12 bases. The CDR3 spans 15 residues. CDR1 is SEHNR and CDR2 is FQNEAQ in the germline V gene (reference sequence). The V and J ends lost 1 base and 7 bases, in that order; junction bases with no gene match: 5. The CDR3 spells CASSLVGQGAREQYF. DNA for the CDR3: TGTGCCAGCAGCTTAGTGGGACAGGGGGCTAGGGAGCAGTACTTC.

The CDR3 DNA is TGTGCCAGCAGCTTCACCGGCCGGGGGATAAACATTCAGTACTTC. This codes for CASSFTGRGINIQYF. The chain links TRBV5-8 to TRBJ2-4; D is perhaps TRBD2 (6 bases). The CDR3 sequence is 15 residues long. The V gene lost 2 bases and the J gene lost 6 bases, with 15 bases spanning the gap. CDR1 and CDR2 (germline): SGHTS, YDEGEE.

This clone was seen a single time. The chain's CDR3 is CASSESAQGRKPQHF. In DNA form, the CDR3 reads TGTGCCAGCAGTGAATCGGCGCAGGGGAGGAAGCCCCAGCATTTT. This chain joins TRBV2 and TRBJ1-5; possibly TRBD1 for D (6 bases). The germline gives CDR1 SNHLY, CDR2 FYNNEI. This CDR3 has 15 residues. The V gene lost 2 bases and the J gene lost 8 bases, with 16 bases spanning the gap.

The rearrangement links TRBV10-3 to TRBJ2-1; weak D call: TRBD2 (5 bases). Trimming cost V 4 bases and J 1 base, with 14 bases left between them. Germline-derived CDR1 and CDR2 are ENHRY and SYGVKD. The CDR3 contains 16 residues. This chain's CDR3 is CAISVTKAASYNEQFF. The DNA of the CDR3 is TGTGCCATCAGTGTAACTAAAGCGGCTTCCTACAATGAGCAGTTCTTC.

This rearrangement joins TRBV6-5 to TRBJ2-7; 7 bases align to TRBD2. Germline CDR1 reads MNHEY; CDR2 reads SVGAGI. The V and J ends lost 3 bases and 0 bases, in that order; junction bases with no gene match: 5. The CDR3 totals 15 residues. DNA for the CDR3: TGTGCCAGCAGTTATGGCGGGAGTTTCTCCTACGAGCAGTACTTC. This translates into CASSYGGSFSYEQYF.

This clone has only one observation. J is TRBJ1-1 and V is TRBV7-9; 7 bases are shared with TRBD1. The V gene's germline CDR1 is SEHNR and CDR2 FQNEAQ (reference sequence). Losses at the gene ends were 6 bases for V and 3 bases for J; bases not matched to a gene: 7. This CDR3 has 14 amino acids. CDR3 in amino acids: CASSRDRTDTEAFF. The CDR3 nucleotides read TGTGCCAGCAGTCGGGACAGAACAGACACTGAAGCTTTCTTT.

The chain links TRBV7-9 to TRBJ2-3; no reliable D call. Trimming left V 5 bases short and J 0 bases short, with 9 bases between. The CDR3 is 14 amino acids. From germline, CDR1 is SEHNR and CDR2 FQNEAQ (reference sequence). The CDR3 DNA sequence: TGTGCCAGCAGCCCTCGGGCTAGCACAGATACGCAGTATTTT. Encoded protein: CASSPRASTDTQYF.

Note on this clone: The sample carries other DNA sequences with the same CDR3. The chain links TRBV6-2 or TRBV6-3 to TRBJ2-2; no definite D call. The CDR3 runs 12 residues. Germline CDR1 and CDR2: MNHEY and SVGEGT. The germline V and J ends were trimmed by 0 bases and 6 bases, with 2 bases remaining between them. CDR3 DNA: TGTGCCAGCAGTTACTCCGCCGGGGAGCTGTTTTTT. It translates to CASSYSAGELFF.